Included here is one TCR beta chain sequence, with context. Time point here: persistent/refractory GD, antithyroid drugs over 5 years with positive TRAb. PBMC-extracted RNA yielded the TCR library. This sample is drawn from a study of regulatory T cells in long-lasting Graves disease. V was trimmed by 5 bases and J by 15 bases, leaving 20 bases between them. This CDR3 comprises 14 residues. For TCR beta, libraries came from iRepertoire HTBI primers and Arm-PCR of CDR3 regions. Using its own MiXCR run on the multiplex PCR reads, TCRdb lists one record per CDR3 protein. The sample consists of around 460,000 distinct CDR3 sequences, around a fifth of them appearing once.

Source: peripheral blood mononuclear cells (PBMCs), taken when the disease was refractory, from a patient treated with antithyroid drugs. The clonotype originates from a female donor with Graves disease. The chain is built from TRBV12-3 or TRBV12-4 and TRBJ1-6, with D perhaps matching TRBD1 (6 bases). CDR3 DNA sequence: TGTGCCAGCAGTAATCCTCAGGGGAGCCGGTTCCTCCACTTT. This gives the protein CASSNPQGSRFLHF.